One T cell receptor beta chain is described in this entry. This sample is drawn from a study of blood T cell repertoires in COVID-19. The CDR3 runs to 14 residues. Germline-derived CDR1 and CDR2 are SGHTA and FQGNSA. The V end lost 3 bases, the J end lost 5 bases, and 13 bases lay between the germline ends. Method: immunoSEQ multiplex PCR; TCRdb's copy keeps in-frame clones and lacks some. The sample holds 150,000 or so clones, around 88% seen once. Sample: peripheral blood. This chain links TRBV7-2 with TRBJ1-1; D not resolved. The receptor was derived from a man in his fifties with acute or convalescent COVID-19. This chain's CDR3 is CASSFGGSGTEAFF. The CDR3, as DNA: TGTGCCAGCAGCTTCGGAGGTTCGGGTACTGAAGCTTTCTTT.